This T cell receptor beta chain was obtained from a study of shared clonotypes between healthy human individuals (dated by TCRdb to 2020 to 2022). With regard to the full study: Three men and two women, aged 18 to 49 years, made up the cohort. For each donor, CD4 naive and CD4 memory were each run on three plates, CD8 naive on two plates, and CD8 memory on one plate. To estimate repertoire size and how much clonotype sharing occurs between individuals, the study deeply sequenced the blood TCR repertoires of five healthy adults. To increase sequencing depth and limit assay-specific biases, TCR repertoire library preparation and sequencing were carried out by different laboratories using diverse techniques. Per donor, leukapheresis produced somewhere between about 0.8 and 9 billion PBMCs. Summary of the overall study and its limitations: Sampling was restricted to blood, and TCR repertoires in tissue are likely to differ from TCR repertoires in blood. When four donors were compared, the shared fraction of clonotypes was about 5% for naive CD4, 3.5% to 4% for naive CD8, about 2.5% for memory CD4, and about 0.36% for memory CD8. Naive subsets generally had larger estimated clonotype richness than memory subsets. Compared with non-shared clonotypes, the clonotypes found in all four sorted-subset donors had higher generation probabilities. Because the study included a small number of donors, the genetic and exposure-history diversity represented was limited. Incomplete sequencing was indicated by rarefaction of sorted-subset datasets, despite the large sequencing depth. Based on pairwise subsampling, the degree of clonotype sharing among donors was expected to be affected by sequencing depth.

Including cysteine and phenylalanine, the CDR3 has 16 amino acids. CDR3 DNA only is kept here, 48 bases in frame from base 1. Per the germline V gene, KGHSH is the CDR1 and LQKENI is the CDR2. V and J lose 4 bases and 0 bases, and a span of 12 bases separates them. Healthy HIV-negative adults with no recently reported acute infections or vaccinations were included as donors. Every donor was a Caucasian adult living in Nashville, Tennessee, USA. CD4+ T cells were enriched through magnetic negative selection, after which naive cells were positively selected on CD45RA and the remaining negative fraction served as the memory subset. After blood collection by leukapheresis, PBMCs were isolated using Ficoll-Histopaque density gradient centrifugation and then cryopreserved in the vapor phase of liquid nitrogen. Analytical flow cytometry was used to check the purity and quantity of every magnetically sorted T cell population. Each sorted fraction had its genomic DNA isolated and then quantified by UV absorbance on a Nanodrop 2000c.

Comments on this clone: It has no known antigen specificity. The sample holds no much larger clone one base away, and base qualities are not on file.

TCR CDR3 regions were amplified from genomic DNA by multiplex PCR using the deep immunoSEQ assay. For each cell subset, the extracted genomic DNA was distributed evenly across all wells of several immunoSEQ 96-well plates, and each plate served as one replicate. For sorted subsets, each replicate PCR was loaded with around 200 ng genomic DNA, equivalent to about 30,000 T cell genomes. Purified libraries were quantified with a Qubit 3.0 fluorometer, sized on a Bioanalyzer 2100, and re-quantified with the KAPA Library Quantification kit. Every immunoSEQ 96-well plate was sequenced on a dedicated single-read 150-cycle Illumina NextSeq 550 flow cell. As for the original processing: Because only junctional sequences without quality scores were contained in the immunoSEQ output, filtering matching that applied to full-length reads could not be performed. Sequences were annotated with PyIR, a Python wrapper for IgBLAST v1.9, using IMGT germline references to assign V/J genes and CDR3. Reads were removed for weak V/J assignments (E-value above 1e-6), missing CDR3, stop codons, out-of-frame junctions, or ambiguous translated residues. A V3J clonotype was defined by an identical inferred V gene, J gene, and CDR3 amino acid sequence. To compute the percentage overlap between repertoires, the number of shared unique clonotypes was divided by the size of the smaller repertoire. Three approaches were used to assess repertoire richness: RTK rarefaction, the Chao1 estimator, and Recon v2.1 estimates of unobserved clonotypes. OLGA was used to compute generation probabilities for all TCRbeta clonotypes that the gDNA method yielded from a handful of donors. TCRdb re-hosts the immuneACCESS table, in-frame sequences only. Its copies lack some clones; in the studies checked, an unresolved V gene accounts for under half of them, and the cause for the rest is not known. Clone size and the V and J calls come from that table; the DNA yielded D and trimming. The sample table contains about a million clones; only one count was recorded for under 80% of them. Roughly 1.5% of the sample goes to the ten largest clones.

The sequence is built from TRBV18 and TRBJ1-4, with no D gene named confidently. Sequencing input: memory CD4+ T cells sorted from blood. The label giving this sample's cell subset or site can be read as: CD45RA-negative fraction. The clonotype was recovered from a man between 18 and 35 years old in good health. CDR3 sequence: CASSQAAPTTNEKLFF. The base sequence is TGTGCCAGCTCACAGGCAGCACCTACAACTAATGAAAAACTGTTTTTT.